This entry describes one TCR beta chain. Its target is not known. Time point reported: persistent/refractory GD, antithyroid drugs over 5 years with positive TRAb. Isolated PBMC RNA provided the starting material for the TCR library. This sample is drawn from a study of regulatory T cells in long-lasting Graves disease. General study findings and limits: TRBV28, TRBJ1-2 and TRBJ2-5 were favored in persistent disease.

Investigators prepared the TCR beta libraries by applying iRepertoire HTBI primers and Arm-PCR of CDR3 regions. How the authors handled the data: Sequenced samples collectively carried about 62 TRBV and approximately 15 TRBJ segments. TCRdb itself ran the multiplex PCR reads through MiXCR, one entry per CDR3 protein. TCRdb assigned the V and J calls; the authors' analysis was not used. This sample carries about 470,000 distinct CDR3 sequences, under 25% of them seen once, and the ten largest clones take roughly 7%. Germline CDR1 and CDR2: LNHDA and SQIVND (reference sequence). V dropped 5 bases and J dropped 11; count of bases not matched to a gene: 20. This CDR3 is 16 amino acids long.

The gene calls are TRBV19 and TRBJ1-1; 7 bases are shared with TRBD1. This sequence was found in a female donor with Graves disease. The sample consisted of peripheral blood mononuclear cells (PBMCs), taken when the disease was refractory, from a patient treated with antithyroid drugs. CDR3 in DNA: TGTGCCAGTAGTGATCCTCCGGGACAGCTTAAAACGGGGGCTTTCTTT. Residues: CASSDPPGQLKTGAFF.